These T cell receptor beta chains were read from a single sample in a study of CD8+CD57+ T cells in acquired aplastic anemia. From the reads, TCRdb called clonotypes with MiXCR, one entry per CDR3 protein. The sample shows about 270,000 distinct CDR3 sequences, approximately 56% of them seen only once. Sequencing used sorted CD4+, CD8+, or CD8+CD57+ T cells (not recorded which) from PBMCs. The receptors stem from a human donor with severe aplastic anemia or a healthy control (not recorded which). CDR3s include the opening cysteine and the closing phenylalanine or tryptophan. D genes are given only for firm matches. Expanded clones are given a class, and other clones once, few, many or no size at all.

abundance	d_gene	v_gene	j_gene	CDR3nt	CDR3aa
-	-	TRBV7-9	TRBJ1-3	TGTGCCAGCAGCTTTGGGGAACGGCAGTCTGGAAACACCATATATTTT	CASSFGERQSGNTIYF
many	-	TRBV28	TRBJ2-3	TGTGCCAGCAGACGGGGCCTGGAGGAGACGCAGTATTTT	CASRRGLEETQYF
-	-	TRBV11-2	TRBJ1-2	TGTGCCAGCAGACCCACCAATTCTAACTATGGCTACACCTTC	CASRPTNSNYGYTF
-	TRBD2	TRBV9	TRBJ2-1	TGTGCCAGCAGCGTCCGAGCGGGATGGTATGAGCAGTTCTTC	CASSVRAGWYEQFF
many	TRBD1	TRBV5-8	TRBJ2-6	TGTGCCAGCAGCATGGACAGGGGCAGCTCTGGGGCCAACGTCCTGACTTTC	CASSMDRGSSGANVLTF
-	-	TRBV9	TRBJ1-3	TGTGCCAGCAGCGCCTCGGACGGAAACACCATATATTTT	CASSASDGNTIYF
-	-	TRBV19	TRBJ2-5	TGTGCCAGTAGGGAGGGGGTGACCTCGGAGACCCAGTACTTC	CASREGVTSETQYF
-	-	TRBV5-1	TRBJ2-7	TGCGCCAGCAGTCCCGACGTCCCGGGCACCGCCGAGCAGTACTTC	CASSPDVPGTAEQYF
few	TRBD2	TRBV7-9	TRBJ2-5	TGTGCCAGCGGGGAGGGGTGGGGAGTCCAAGAGACCCAGTACTTC	CASGEGWGVQETQYF
-	-	TRBV2	TRBJ1-6	TGTGCCAGCGCGGTCCAGGCAGTACGAGATTCACCCCTCCACTTT	CASAVQAVRDSPLHF
-	-	TRBV2	TRBJ2-7	TGTGCCAGCAGTGAAGAAATGAGGGGCGAGCAGTACTTC	CASSEEMRGEQYF
-	TRBD2	TRBV7-2	TRBJ2-5	TGTGCCAGCAGCTTATTCCGACTAGCGGTAGAAGAGACCCAGTACTTC	CASSLFRLAVEETQYF
many	TRBD2	TRBV7-2	TRBJ2-1	TGTGCCAGCAGCTTAGGCTCACTAGCGGGGGAGCAGTTCTTC	CASSLGSLAGEQFF
-	-	TRBV7-9	TRBJ1-1	TGTGCCAGCAGCCCTACAATCGTCGAAACTGAAGCTTTCTTT	CASSPTIVETEAFF
-	TRBD1	TRBV10-3	TRBJ2-7	TGTGCCATCAGGCCCCTGGACAGGGGAGGGTCCGAGCAGTACTTC	CAIRPLDRGGSEQYF
many	TRBD1	TRBV19	TRBJ2-2	TGTGCCAGTAGTAGGCAGGGGGCGGCCGGGGAGCTGTTTTTT	CASSRQGAAGELFF
-	-	TRBV7-2	TRBJ1-2	TGTGCCAGCAGCTTAGGTTTATCGGGCGGGAACTATGGCTACGCCTTC	CASSLGLSGGNYGYAF
many	TRBD1	TRBV4-1	TRBJ2-2	TGCGCCAGCAGCCACCGGGACAGGAACACCGGGGAGCTGTTTTTT	CASSHRDRNTGELFF
many	-	TRBV15	TRBJ1-1	TGTGCCACCAGCAGAGAGTTGACGGGCAACACTGAAGCTTTCTTT	CATSRELTGNTEAFF
-	-	TRBV7-3	TRBJ1-1	TGTGCCAGCTTAGGAGGGAACACTGAAGCTTTCTTT	CASLGGNTEAFF
few	TRBD1	TRBV9	TRBJ1-2	TGTGCCAGCAGTTTATTGACAGGGAGCTATGGCTACACCTTC	CASSLLTGSYGYTF
once	TRBD1	TRBV10-3	TRBJ1-2	TGTGCCATCAGTGAGTCCCGACAGGGGATCTATGGCTACACCTTC	CAISESRQGIYGYTF
few	TRBD2	TRBV7-2	TRBJ2-3	TGTGCCTGCAGTCCTATAATAGCGGGGGTGACGCAGTATTTT	CACSPIIAGVTQYF
-	-	TRBV2	TRBJ1-5	TGTGCCAGCAGGCAAGAATATAGCAATCAGCCCCAGCATTTT	CASRQEYSNQPQHF
-	-	TRBV15	TRBJ2-2	TGTGCCACCAGCAGAGGGGGGCTCGTCACCGGGGAGCTGTTTTTT	CATSRGGLVTGELFF
-	-	TRBV7-2	TRBJ1-6	TGTGCCAGCAGCTTAGATAGCGGGGGGGCCAAGAATTCACCCCTCCACTTT	CASSLDSGGAKNSPLHF
-	-	TRBV3-1	TRBJ1-2	TGTGCCAGCAGAGAACAGGGCATGGGCTACACCTTC	CASREQGMGYTF
many	-	TRBV7-8	TRBJ2-3	TGTGCCAGCAGCTTTGGCGGGCCGAGCACAGATACGCAGTATTTT	CASSFGGPSTDTQYF
-	TRBD1	TRBV7-3	TRBJ1-1	TGTGCCAGCAGCTTACAGGGGGCGTTGAACACTGAAGCTTTCTTT	CASSLQGALNTEAFF
-	-	TRBV5-1	TRBJ1-1	TGCGCCAGCAGCCAGATGAGAAGCACTGAAGCTTTCTTT	CASSQMRSTEAFF
-	-	TRBV20-1	TRBJ2-5	TGCAGTGCTAGTGGGACCCAGTACTTC	CSASGTQYF
many	-	TRBV9	TRBJ1-4	TGTGCCAGCAGCTCCAGGGGTACGGGATATGAAAAACTGTTTTTT	CASSSRGTGYEKLFF
few	-	TRBV2	TRBJ1-2	TGTGCCAGCAGCGGGCCCCCTGTCACCTTC	CASSGPPVTF
-	-	TRBV19	TRBJ1-5	TGTGCCAGTAGTATGGGGACAAGTTATCAGCCCCAGCATTTT	CASSMGTSYQPQHF
-	-	TRBV29-1	TRBJ1-2	TGCAGCGTTGACATTGGGACGGACCTGCTGAGGGGCTACACCTTC	CSVDIGTDLLRGYTF
many	-	TRBV5-1	TRBJ1-2	TGCGCCAGCAGCTTGGATACCGAGGCAGTGGGCTACACCTTC	CASSLDTEAVGYTF
many	TRBD1	TRBV19	TRBJ2-5	TGTGCCAGTACCCCCGGACAGGGTAGGGCACAAGAGACCCAGTACTTC	CASTPGQGRAQETQYF
-	-	TRBV29-1	TRBJ2-3	TGCAGCGTTGAAGAAACCAGCACAGATACGCAGTATTTT	CSVEETSTDTQYF
-	-	TRBV20-1	TRBJ1-6	TGCAGTGCTAGAAGGAGGGGGACGCGGAATTCACCCCTCCACTTT	CSARRRGTRNSPLHF
many	-	TRBV19	TRBJ1-5	TGTGCCAGTAGTATAGGGGCGTCATTGGGGTATCAGCCCCAGCATTTT	CASSIGASLGYQPQHF
-	-	TRBV2	TRBJ2-7	TGTGCCAGCAGTGATTCTGGGGCGGGGGAGCAGTACTTC	CASSDSGAGEQYF
many	-	TRBV14	TRBJ2-3	TGTGCCAGCAGCCAAGGGGACTTAGGGAGGTATACGCAGTATTTT	CASSQGDLGRYTQYF
few	-	TRBV7-9	TRBJ2-3	TGTGCCAGCAGCTTGGTGAGGACTCTCGGACGCACAGATACGCAGTATTTT	CASSLVRTLGRTDTQYF
-	-	TRBV7-3	TRBJ1-5	TGTGCCAGCAGCTCGGGACAGCCCCAGCATTTT	CASSSGQPQHF
many	-	TRBV24-1	TRBJ2-5	TGTGCCACCAGTGAGGGGGGGGCCCCCGAGACCCAGTACTTC	CATSEGGAPETQYF
-	-	TRBV20-1	TRBJ1-3	TGCAGTGCTAGAAACAGGGACTCTGGAAACACCATATATTTT	CSARNRDSGNTIYF
-	TRBD2	TRBV9	TRBJ2-5	TGTGCCAGCAGCCTCGCCACGCGGGAGTCGGAAGAGACCCAGTACTTC	CASSLATRESEETQYF
once	TRBD1	TRBV2	TRBJ1-2	TGTGCCAGTAGTCGGGACAGGTACTATGGCTACACCTTC	CASSRDRYYGYTF
many	TRBD1	TRBV12-3/TRBV12-4	TRBJ2-7	TGTGCCAGCTCTACTCCCGGGACAGGCGGCACCTACGAGCAGTACTTC	CASSTPGTGGTYEQYF